The 29 T cell receptor beta chains presented below share a single source sample, sequenced in a study of cytomegalovirus exposure and HLA in healthy donors. A multiplex PCR was run with 60 Vbeta primers and 13 Jbeta primers. Some clones are missing from TCRdb's copy, which holds only in-frame ones; the method was immunoSEQ multiplex PCR. The sample lists roughly 98,000 clones; 70% to 80% were seen once. Input material: PBMCs. The receptors originated from a female donor in good health and CMV-seronegative.

The rearrangement joins TRBV7-2 to TRBJ1-1, with 7 positions matching TRBD1. This CDR3 is 17 amino acids long. J lost 11 bases, V lost 2 bases, and 20 bases had no gene match. Germline CDR1 and CDR2: SGHTA and FQGNSA. CDR3 sequence: CASSLQPLGQAPTRAFF. The CDR3 coding sequence is TGTGCCAGCAGCTTACAGCCCTTAGGACAGGCGCCGACGAGGGCTTTCTTT.

The chain links TRBV6-5 to TRBJ1-2; D might be TRBD1 (6 bases). This CDR3 is 15 amino acids long. V dropped 2 bases and J dropped 2 bases, with 12 bases sitting between them. Germline CDR1 is MNHEY and CDR2 is SVGAGI. The CDR3 DNA reads as TGTGCCAGCAGTTACAGGATCGACAGGAACTATGGCTACACCTTC. It translates to CASSYRIDRNYGYTF.

CDR3 in DNA: TGTGCCAGCAGCCACGCCGGAGGGAGGGGGGAAAAACTGTTTTTT. Residues: CASSHAGGRGEKLFF. The rearrangement uses TRBV11-2 and TRBJ1-4; maybe TRBD1 (6 bases). Looked up from germline, CDR1 is SGHAT and CDR2 is FQNNGV. Trimming stripped 5 bases from V and 8 bases from J, with 18 bases between. The CDR3 is 15 residues long.

Only a few counts were recorded for this clone. The CDR3 DNA reads TGTGCCAGCAGCGTGTACCCGGATCAGCCCCAGCATTTT. Protein product: CASSVYPDQPQHF. The chain joins TRBV9 to TRBJ1-5; D not certain. The CDR3 length is 13 residues. V was shortened by 2 bases and J by 5 bases, with 8 bases between the two germline ends. Per germline, CDR1 SGDLS and CDR2 YYNGEE.

The CDR3 loop is CASSPQGRAGYEQYF. The CDR3, as DNA: TGTGCCAGTAGCCCCCAAGGCAGGGCAGGCTACGAGCAGTACTTC. The V call is TRBV19, the J call TRBJ2-7, with D possibly being TRBD1 (5 bases). V lost 6 bases and J 3 bases, leaving 18 bases between the germline ends. The CDR3 loop spans 15 amino acids. The germline gives CDR1 LNHDA, CDR2 SQIVND (reference sequence). The whole variable domain, filled in from reference TRBV19 and TRBJ2-7, reads DGGITQSPKYLFRKEGQNVTLSCEQNLNHDAMYWYRQDPGQGLRLIYYSQIVNDFQKGDIAEGYSVSREKKESFPLTVTSAQKNPTAFYLCASSPQGRAGYEQYFGPGTRLTVT.

The chain combines TRBV10-1 with TRBJ2-5; D might be TRBD2 (6 bases). The V and J ends lost 3 bases and 1 base respectively, with 9 bases between them. The CDR3 consists of 14 residues. The germline CDR1 and CDR2 sequences are WNHNN and SYGVQD (reference sequence). CDR3 nucleotides: TGCGCCAGCAGTGACCCGACTAGCCAAGAGACCCAGTACTTC. Protein product: CASSDPTSQETQYF.

This clone was observed a handful of times. The chain joins TRBV7-2 to TRBJ2-4; 8 nucleotides align to TRBD1. V lost 5 bases, J lost 13 bases, and 4 bases stayed unmatched. CDR1 and CDR2 from the germline V gene are SGHTA and FQGNSA. The length of the CDR3 is 11 residues. The CDR3 DNA sequence: TGTGCCAGCAGCAGGGGACAGGACCAGTACTTC. Its translation is CASSRGQDQYF. The full variable domain, completed using reference TRBV7-2 and TRBJ2-4, is GAGVSQSPSNKVTEKGKDVELRCDPISGHTALYWYRQSLGQGLEFLIYFQGNSAPDKSGLPSDRFSAERTGGSVSTLTIQRTQQEDSAVYLCASSRGQDQYFGAGTRLSVL.

The chain links TRBV19 to TRBJ2-3; D possibly corresponds to TRBD1 (6 bases). Germline CDR1 and CDR2: LNHDA and SQIVND (reference sequence). Trimming left V 6 bases short and J 6 bases short, with 16 bases between. There are 14 residues in the CDR3. The CDR3 DNA sequence: TGTGCCAGTAGCTATAGACAGGTTGGCGATACGCAGTATTTT. It translates to CASSYRQVGDTQYF.

The chain couples TRBV10-1 to TRBJ2-7, with a possible D match to TRBD2 (5 bases). Germline CDR1 and CDR2: WNHNN and SYGVQD (reference sequence). This CDR3 contains 14 residues. The V and J ends lost 5 bases and 0 bases respectively, with 11 bases between them. The CDR3 protein is CASSLSGSSYEQYF. The DNA for the CDR3 is TGCGCCAGCAGTCTAAGCGGCAGCTCCTACGAGCAGTACTTC.

In its sample, this clone was seen once. The chain employs TRBV5-1 and TRBJ2-1; 7 positions match TRBD2. Germline CDR1 SGHRS, CDR2 YFSETQ. The length of the CDR3 is 15 residues. Trimming took 0 bases from V and 6 from J; bases not matched to a gene: 6. DNA of the CDR3: TGCGCCAGCAGCTTGGTACGGGGGGAGGGCAATGAGCAGTTCTTC. Residues: CASSLVRGEGNEQFF.

This clone has a handful of counts. The J gene is TRBJ1-1, the V gene TRBV20-1; D ambiguous. There are 11 residues in the CDR3. Germline V CDR1 and CDR2: DFQATT, SNEGSKA (reference sequence). The V end was cut by 4 bases, the J end by 1 base, with 4 bases between. CDR3 in DNA: TGCAGTGCTAACGGGAACACTGAAGCTTTCTTT. It yields the protein CSANGNTEAFF.

The V gene is TRBV2, the J gene TRBJ2-5; D gene ambiguous. V shed 8 bases and J shed 5 bases, with 12 bases lying between them. CDR1 SNHLY and CDR2 FYNNEI come from the germline V gene. The CDR3 is 12 residues long. The DNA for the CDR3 is TGTGCCAGCTTGATAGCTAGGGAGACCCAGTACTTC. Amino acids: CASLIARETQYF.

In its sample, this clone was seen a few times. This chain joins TRBV11-3 and TRBJ2-3; 8 positions match TRBD1. The CDR3 runs to 16 residues. V shed 5 bases, J shed 5 bases, and the junction held 12 bases outside the gene matches. CDR1 is SGHNT, CDR2 YENEEA, per germline. CDR3 amino acids: CASSLTLTGVGDTQYF. CDR3 in DNA: TGTGCCAGCAGCCTGACATTGACAGGGGTGGGAGATACGCAGTATTTT.

The CDR3 DNA sequence: TGTGCCAGCAGCTTATGGCGGGAGAACACCGGGGAGCTGTTTTTT. Amino acids: CASSLWRENTGELFF. J is TRBJ2-2 and V is TRBV13; a possible D gene is TRBD2 (6 bases). The V and J ends lost 2 bases and 1 base respectively, with 8 bases between them. The germline CDR1 and CDR2 sequences are PRHDT and FYEKMQ (reference sequence). CDR3 length equals 15 residues. The full variable domain, completed using reference TRBV13 and TRBJ2-2, is AAGVIQSPRHLIKEKRETATLKCYPIPRHDTVYWYQQGPGQDPQFLISFYEKMQSDKGSIPDRFSAQQFSDYHSELNMSSLELGDSALYFCASSLWRENTGELFFGEGSRLTVL.

This clone has just one count. The CDR3 DNA reads TGTGCCAGTACGGGACAGGGAGCCGAGCAGTACTTC. It yields the protein CASTGQGAEQYF. This sequence joins TRBV25-1 and TRBJ2-7; 9 bases are shared with TRBD1. V shed 9 bases and J 6 bases; nucleotides not matched to a gene: 6. The CDR3 consists of 12 residues. Germline CDR1 reads MGHDK; CDR2 reads SYGVNS.

The chain employs TRBV11-1 and TRBJ1-2; possibly TRBD1 for D (6 bases). CDR1 SGHAT and CDR2 FQDESV come from the germline V gene (reference sequence). This CDR3 comprises 13 residues. V lost 5 bases, J lost 2 bases, and 9 bases lay in between. In nucleotides, the CDR3 is TGTGCCAGCAGCCAGCAGGGGAACTATGGCTACACCTTC. It codes for CASSQQGNYGYTF.

This clone was seen a handful of times. This chain links TRBV6-5 with TRBJ1-2, with D possibly TRBD1 on 5 matching bases. The germline V gene encodes CDR1 MNHEY and CDR2 SVGAGI. Deletions cut 4 bases from V and 8 bases from J, with 8 bases between. The CDR3 sequence is 11 residues long. CDR3 nucleotide sequence: TGTGCCAGCAGTTCAGGGTTCGGCTACACCTTC. Residues: CASSSGFGYTF.

V and J are TRBV10-3 and TRBJ2-3; D not certain. This CDR3 is 14 amino acids long. V was cut by 6 bases and J by 0 bases, with 10 bases left in between. Germline V gives CDR1 ENHRY, CDR2 SYGVKD. The CDR3 coding sequence is TGTGCCATCAGGTGGAGCCATAGCACAGATACGCAGTATTTT. It specifies CAIRWSHSTDTQYF.

The chain is built from TRBV11-3 and TRBJ2-1; the D gene is possibly TRBD2 (5 bases). The CDR3 is 15 amino acids. V was clipped by 6 bases and J by 6 bases, with 18 bases between them. The germline CDR1 and CDR2 sequences are SGHNT and YENEEA. This CDR3 reads CASSQTDYSANEQFF. The CDR3 DNA sequence: TGTGCCAGCAGTCAAACTGACTACTCAGCCAATGAGCAGTTCTTC.

The V call is TRBV2, the J call TRBJ2-3; the D is unclear. CDR3 length: 13 amino acids. The V gene lost 7 bases and the J gene lost 1 base, with 9 bases spanning the gap. Germline CDR1 reads SNHLY; CDR2 reads FYNNEI. In nucleotides, the CDR3 is TGTGCCAGCAAATTGGTAGGCACAGATACGCAGTATTTT. Translating gives CASKLVGTDTQYF.

Only a few counts were recorded for this clone. V and J are TRBV6-5 and TRBJ2-2; D is possibly TRBD1 (5 bases). The ends were cut back, 1 base at V and 13 bases at J, with 13 bases in the middle. The CDR3 sequence is 13 residues long. CDR1 and CDR2 from the germline V gene are MNHEY and SVGAGI. The CDR3 DNA reads TGTGCCAGCAGTTACTTCGGGCAGGGTGGGCTGTTTTTT. Translated: CASSYFGQGGLFF.

V gene TRBV5-4 combines with J gene TRBJ2-5, with 11 bases lining up with TRBD1. Looked up from germline, CDR1 is SGHNT and CDR2 is YYREEE (reference sequence). This CDR3 region has 17 residues. V shed 3 bases, J shed 5 bases, and the junction held 12 bases outside the gene matches. In DNA form, the CDR3 reads TGTGCCAGCAGCTCTTCGGACAGGGGGCGTGTTGGGGAGACCCAGTACTTC. It specifies CASSSSDRGRVGETQYF.

The CDR3 DNA reads TGCGCCAGCAGCCAAGAGGGCCGGCTAGCGGGAGGGGGCTCCTACAATGAGCAGTTCTTC. Its translation is CASSQEGRLAGGGSYNEQFF. The chain has TRBV4-1 and TRBJ2-1; 12 bases fit TRBD2. The ends lost 0 bases at V and 0 bases at J; junction bases unmatched: 9. Germline V gene sequence: CDR1 MGHRA, CDR2 YSYEKL. The CDR3 length is 20 residues.

J is TRBJ2-1 and V is TRBV7-9; possible D gene TRBD2, 5 bases. Trimming took off 5 bases at V and 9 bases at J, with 17 bases between the two ends. Per the germline V gene, CDR1 is SEHNR and CDR2 is FQNEAQ (reference sequence). The CDR3 length is 14 residues. The CDR3 DNA reads as TGTGCCAGCAGCCAGGCCCCGGGATGGGGTGAGCAGTTCTTC. Protein: CASSQAPGWGEQFF.

The V and J genes are TRBV2 and TRBJ1-5; 9 nucleotides align to TRBD1. This CDR3 has 13 residues. CDR1 is SNHLY and CDR2 is FYNNEI in the germline V gene. V shed 8 bases, J shed 7 bases, and the junction held 6 bases outside the gene matches. The CDR3 spells CASQGQGRQPQHF. The CDR3 coding sequence is TGTGCCAGCCAGGGACAGGGCAGGCAGCCCCAGCATTTT.

The chain couples TRBV2 to TRBJ1-1; the D is unclear. The V end lost 6 bases, the J end lost 3 bases, and 11 bases lay between the germline ends. Germline lookup yields CDR1 SNHLY and CDR2 FYNNEI. The CDR3 spans 13 residues. This CDR3 is CASSGRGDTEAFF. The CDR3 region has the DNA TGTGCCAGCAGCGGGCGCGGGGACACTGAAGCTTTCTTT. Combining the CDR3 with reference TRBV2 and TRBJ1-1 gives the whole variable domain EPEVTQTPSHQVTQMGQEVILRCVPISNHLYFYWYRQILGQKVEFLVSFYNNEISEKSEIFDDQFSVERPDGSNFTLKIRSTKLEDSAMYFCASSGRGDTEAFFGQGTRLTVV.

The chain combines TRBV7-9 with TRBJ1-4, with 10 bases identical to TRBD1. After removal of 0 bases from V and 8 bases from J, the junction contained 3 bases not matched to a gene. The CDR3 is 15 residues long. Germline V CDR1 and CDR2: SEHNR, FQNEAQ (reference sequence). DNA for the CDR3: TGTGCCAGCAGCTTAGCGACAGGGGGCTCGGAAAAACTGTTTTTT. This translates into CASSLATGGSEKLFF.

This clone was counted a single time. This chain links TRBV7-2 with TRBJ2-1; 11 positions match TRBD2. J lost 10 bases, V lost 6 bases, and 11 bases had no gene match. Germline CDR1 is SGHTA and CDR2 is FQGNSA. This CDR3 has 15 residues. The CDR3 loop is CASSQTSGSFKEQFF. The CDR3 coding sequence is TGTGCCAGCAGTCAAACTAGCGGGAGTTTTAAGGAGCAGTTCTTC.

This clone was counted a single time. The CDR3 carries no conserved terminal phenylalanine or tryptophan, so it likely arises from a read error. V is TRBV29-1 and J is TRBJ1-1; the D is unclear. The V gene lost 4 bases and the J gene lost 0 bases, with 9 bases spanning the gap. Germline lookup yields CDR1 SQVTM and CDR2 ANQGSEA. The CDR3 consists of 13 residues. For the CDR3, the DNA is TGCAGCGTTGGTGGAGTCATGAACACTGAAGCTTTCCTT. Protein: CSVGGVMNTEAFL.